The clone carrying this TCR beta chain was picked up many times. The antigen is unknown. V was shortened by 0 bases and J by 6 bases, with 13 bases between the two germline ends. The CDR3 spans 15 residues. The germline V gene has CDR1 SGHRS and CDR2 YFSETQ. The time point was: newly diagnosed GD, antithyroid drugs for less than 3 months. PBMC RNA was the source of the TCR library. Relying on iRepertoire HTBI primers and Arm-PCR of CDR3 regions, the team built TCR beta libraries. TCRdb re-called the multiplex PCR reads with MiXCR, one entry per CDR3 protein. The sample has about 320,000 distinct CDR3 sequences, over 15% seen once. This entry comes from a study of regulatory T cells in long-lasting Graves disease. General observations from the study: Limited samples may have lowered accuracy.

The chain carries TRBV5-1 and TRBJ2-1; possible D gene TRBD1, 6 bases. The sequence derives from a female donor with Graves disease. The sample in question was peripheral blood mononuclear cells (PBMCs), obtained at new diagnosis, from a patient treated with antithyroid drugs. This CDR3 reads CASSLVQGKGNEQFF. In DNA form, the CDR3 reads TGCGCCAGCAGCTTGGTCCAGGGGAAAGGCAATGAGCAGTTCTTC.